This T cell receptor beta chain came from a study of shared clonotypes between healthy human individuals. Data came from immunoSEQ multiplex PCR; TCRdb stores just in-frame clones and leaves some out. The sample contains around 100,000 clones, 65% to 75% of which appear only once. The sequence was collected from a woman in her twenties or thirties in good health. Material for sequencing was memory CD8+ T cells sorted from blood. Subset noted: CD45RO+ cells pooled with CCR7-negative TemRA cells.

CDR3 amino acids: CASSFPRQGGYGYTF. CDR3 DNA sequence: TGTGCCAGCAGCTTCCCCCGACAGGGTGGATATGGCTACACCTTC. The V gene is TRBV7-9, the J gene TRBJ1-2, with TRBD1 matching 7 bases. Per the germline V gene, CDR1 is SEHNR and CDR2 is FQNEAQ (reference sequence). CDR3 length: 15 residues. The J segment lost 5 bases and the V segment lost 3 bases, leaving 9 bases of the junction unmatched. Together with reference TRBV7-9 and TRBJ1-2, the CDR3 gives the full variable domain: DTGVSQNPRHKITKRGQNVTFRCDPISEHNRLYWYRQTLGQGPEFLTYFQNEAQLEKSRLLSDRFSAERPKGSFSTLEIQRTEQGDSAMYLCASSFPRQGGYGYTFGSGTRLTVV.